These 13 T cell receptor beta chains came from one sample sequenced in a study of shared clonotypes between healthy human individuals. CD8 cells classed as naive were CD45RO-negative and positively selected for CCR7, excluding terminally differentiated effector memory CD45RA+ cells. Produced via immunoSEQ multiplex PCR; TCRdb's table is partial and in-frame only. The repertoire holds more than 2 million clones, with over 85% as singletons. The sequencing sample was made of naive CD8+ T cells from PBMCs. The receptors derive from a young man in good health. Some clones in this sample may be carry-over from other donors' samples.

V is TRBV9 and J is TRBJ2-1; possible D gene TRBD2, 6 bases. The V end lost 4 bases, the J end lost 10 bases, and 24 bases lay between the germline ends. Germline V gene lookup returns CDR1 SGDLS and CDR2 YYNGEE. The CDR3 is made up of 16 amino acids. The CDR3 region is CASSLPGDQPNAEQFF. DNA of the CDR3: TGTGCCAGCAGCCTCCCGGGGGACCAACCCAATGCGGAGCAGTTCTTC.

This clone was seen only once. The chain carries TRBV4-1 and TRBJ2-7; possibly TRBD2 for D (6 bases). Germline V CDR1 and CDR2: MGHRA, YSYEKL. V lost 4 bases, J lost 6 bases, and 13 bases lay in between. The CDR3 contains 13 residues. CDR3 in amino acids: CASSPTRTVEQYF. In DNA form, the CDR3 reads TGCGCCAGCAGCCCGACTAGGACCGTCGAGCAGTACTTC.

V usage is TRBV29-1 and J usage is TRBJ2-2; D gene unclear. The CDR3 covers 12 residues. V lost 2 bases and J lost 6, with 7 bases in between. CDR1 is SQVTM and CDR2 is ANQGSEA in the germline V gene. This chain's CDR3 is CSVELRAGELFF. DNA for the CDR3: TGCAGCGTTGAATTACGGGCCGGGGAGCTGTTTTTT.

The sample holds one count of this clone. The chain uses TRBV28 and TRBJ1-1; 7 positions match TRBD1. V was pared by 6 bases and J by 5 bases, with 12 bases of the junction left unmatched. The CDR3 loop spans 15 amino acids. Germline assignment: CDR1 MDHEN and CDR2 SYDVKM. As DNA, the CDR3 is TGTGCCAGCAGGCGAGGGGGCGCTCTCCGGACTGAAGCTTTCTTT. Translated, it gives CASRRGGALRTEAFF.

In its sample, this clone was seen once. The J gene is TRBJ2-2, the V gene TRBV27, with a weak D call TRBD1 (6 bases). Germline V lookup: CDR1 MNHEY, CDR2 SMNVEV (reference sequence). CDR3 length: 17 amino acids. Trimming pared 3 bases from V and 4 bases from J, leaving 18 bases between. The CDR3 sequence is CASSFISYRESTGELFF. In DNA, the CDR3 is TGTGCCAGCAGTTTTATTTCCTACAGGGAGAGCACCGGGGAGCTGTTTTTT.

J is TRBJ2-7 and V is TRBV13; 7 bases line up with TRBD1. The ends lost 0 bases at V and 6 bases at J; junction bases unmatched: 8. Germline V gene sequence: CDR1 PRHDT, CDR2 FYEKMQ (reference sequence). This CDR3 spans 15 amino acids. The CDR3 reads CASSLGLTGVGEQYF. The CDR3 nucleotides read TGTGCCAGCAGCTTAGGCCTAACAGGGGTGGGCGAGCAGTACTTC.

V is TRBV28 and J is TRBJ2-7; the match to TRBD1 covers 10 bases. The V segment lost 6 bases and the J segment 6 bases; nucleotides outside the gene matches: 11. This CDR3 has 15 residues. Germline V lookup: CDR1 MDHEN, CDR2 SYDVKM. CDR3: CASSVLWDRGTEQYF. The CDR3 DNA follows: TGTGCCAGCAGCGTCCTGTGGGACAGGGGTACCGAGCAGTACTTC. Variable domain in full (rest from reference TRBV28 and TRBJ2-7): DVKVTQSSRYLVKRTGEKVFLECVQDMDHENMFWYRQDPGLGLRLIYFSYDVKMKEKGDIPEGYSVSREKKERFSLILESASTNQTSMYLCASSVLWDRGTEQYFGPGTRLTVT.

The chain joins TRBV6-9 to TRBJ2-1; 11 bases agree with TRBD2. CDR3 length equals 14 residues. V shed 6 bases, J shed 7 bases, and the junction held 5 bases outside the gene matches. Germline CDR1 MNHGY, CDR2 SVAAGI. For the CDR3, the DNA is TGTGCCAGCAGCCAGGGACTAGCGGCAAATGAGCAGTTCTTC. Translation: CASSQGLAANEQFF.

The chain uses TRBV7-6 and TRBJ2-1; 12 bases line up with TRBD2. V was clipped by 5 bases and J by 2 bases; unmatched bases: 7. Germline V gene sequence: CDR1 SGHVS, CDR2 FNYEAQ. The CDR3 sequence is 17 residues long. CDR3 in DNA: TGTGCCAGCAGCCTGAGGACTAGCGGGACCGCCTACAATGAGCAGTTCTTC. This translates into CASSLRTSGTAYNEQFF.

V usage is TRBV13 and J usage is TRBJ1-2, with 7 bases aligning to TRBD1. Germline assignment: CDR1 PRHDT and CDR2 FYEKMQ (reference sequence). This CDR3 region has 16 residues. The V and J ends lost 3 bases and 8 bases, in that order; junction bases with no gene match: 15. The CDR3 DNA is TGTGCCAGCAGCTTGGGTCGGGACAGTCAGATAGCCGGCTACACCTTC. This codes for CASSLGRDSQIAGYTF.

This rearrangement joins TRBV16 to TRBJ2-2, with D possibly called TRBD1 or TRBD2 (6 bases each). The CDR3 has 17 amino acids. The germline V gene encodes CDR1 KGHSY and CDR2 FQNENV. With 4 bases removed from V and 3 bases from J, the gap between germline ends came to 18 bases. CDR3 protein: CASSPISGADDTGELFF. CDR3 nucleotides: TGTGCCAGCAGCCCTATATCGGGGGCGGATGACACCGGGGAGCTGTTTTTT. Variable domain in full (rest from reference TRBV16 and TRBJ2-2): GEEVAQTPKHLVRGEGQKAKLYCAPIKGHSYVFWYQQVLKNEFKFLISFQNENVFDETGMPKERFSAKCLPNSPCSLEIQATKLEDSAVYFCASSPISGADDTGELFFGEGSRLTVL.

The chain couples TRBV27 to TRBJ2-1, with D possibly called TRBD1 or TRBD2 (5 bases each). The ends were cut back, 3 bases at V and 3 bases at J, with 12 bases in the middle. The V gene's germline CDR1 is MNHEY and CDR2 SMNVEV (reference sequence). The CDR3 is 15 residues long. DNA for the CDR3: TGTGCCAGCAGTTTGCGGTGGGGACGCTACAATGAGCAGTTCTTC. As protein: CASSLRWGRYNEQFF.

The chain has TRBV11-2 and TRBJ2-7, with 9 bases identical to TRBD1. The CDR3 has 16 amino acids. Germline V gene lookup returns CDR1 SGHAT and CDR2 FQNNGV. V was clipped by 1 base and J by 3 bases; unmatched bases: 7. CDR3 DNA sequence: TGTGCCAGCAGCTTAGTTCCGGGACAGGGATTCTACGAGCAGTACTTC. Translating it yields CASSLVPGQGFYEQYF.